These 31 T cell receptor beta chains were sequenced from one sample in a study of cytomegalovirus exposure and HLA in healthy donors. Use of 60 Vbeta and 13 Jbeta primers characterized the PCR. The assay was immunoSEQ multiplex PCR, and TCRdb's table has in-frame clones only and misses some. This table holds approximately 110,000 clones, about two thirds found once. The sample comprised PBMCs. Receptors originate from a man aged 25 to 40 in good health and CMV-seropositive.

This clone showed up just a few times. V is TRBV5-1 and J is TRBJ1-1; D remains unclear. V lost 4 bases to trimming and J lost 1 base, with 20 bases between them. CDR3 size: 17 residues. The germline V gene has CDR1 SGHRS and CDR2 YFSETQ. Here the CDR3 reads CASSIEGWRPPNTEAFF. CDR3 nucleotides: TGCGCCAGCAGCATCGAGGGTTGGCGCCCTCCGAACACTGAAGCTTTCTTT.

The chain has TRBV9 and TRBJ1-5; maybe TRBD1 (5 bases). Germline V gene sequence: CDR1 SGDLS, CDR2 YYNGEE. Trimming removed 3 bases from V and 11 bases from J, with 15 bases in between. This CDR3 spans 13 amino acids. The CDR3 here is CASSAPGGRAQHF. The DNA for the CDR3 is TGTGCCAGCAGCGCCCCGGGGGGAAGGGCCCAGCATTTT.

This clone was seen only a few times. The V and J genes are TRBV7-9 and TRBJ2-7, with 8 bases matching TRBD1. V lost 1 base and J lost 2; bases outside the gene matches: 4. CDR1 is SEHNR, CDR2 FQNEAQ, per germline (reference sequence). This CDR3 is built from 15 residues. The CDR3: CASSLGPQGAYEQYF. CDR3 in DNA: TGTGCCAGCAGCTTAGGCCCACAGGGGGCCTACGAGCAGTACTTC.

The chain couples TRBV7-3 to TRBJ1-2; the match to TRBD1 covers 7 bases. The CDR3 is 13 residues long. CDR1 and CDR2 from the germline V gene are SGHTA and FQGTGA. With 5 bases clipped from V and 7 bases from J, the junction kept 7 bases outside the gene matches. The chain's CDR3 is CASSPGQGGGYTF. In DNA form, the CDR3 reads TGTGCCAGCAGCCCGGGGCAGGGGGGTGGCTACACCTTC.

The chain employs TRBV2 and TRBJ1-6; 7 bases are shared with TRBD1. CDR1 is SNHLY, CDR2 FYNNEI, per germline. The CDR3 contains 16 residues. J lost 2 bases, V lost 5 bases, and 6 bases had no gene match. The CDR3 loop reads CASSTDRLTYNSPLHF. Written as DNA, the CDR3 is TGTGCCAGCAGTACGGACAGGTTAACCTATAATTCACCCCTCCACTTT.

This clone was seen a handful of times. The gene calls are TRBV6-5 and TRBJ1-2, with unresolved D. V was pared by 6 bases and J by 3 bases, with 17 bases between. The CDR3 contains 15 residues. Germline assignment: CDR1 MNHEY and CDR2 SVGAGI. The CDR3 reads CASSYVREGDYGYTF. CDR3 coding DNA: TGTGCCAGCAGCTACGTGAGGGAGGGCGACTATGGCTACACCTTC.

In nucleotides, the CDR3 is TGTGCCAGCAGCCATATCGGGCTAGCAGGAGATACGCAGTATTTT. It codes for CASSHIGLAGDTQYF. The rearrangement links TRBV5-4 to TRBJ2-3, with D possibly being TRBD2 (5 bases). Germline loops: CDR1 SGHNT, CDR2 YYREEE (reference sequence). The CDR3 sequence is 15 residues long. Trimming shortened V by 4 bases and J by 5 bases, and 17 bases separated the two germline ends. Filled out from reference TRBV5-4 and TRBJ2-3, the complete variable domain reads ETGVTQSPTHLIKTRGQQVTLRCSSQSGHNTVSWYQQALGQGPQFIFQYYREEENGRGNFPPRFSGLQFPNYSSELNVNALELDDSALYLCASSHIGLAGDTQYFGPGTRLTVL.

The rearrangement joins TRBV4-2 to TRBJ1-2, with D tentatively TRBD1 (5 bases). V was cut by 1 base and J by 7 bases, with 16 bases left in between. This CDR3 has 15 amino acids. Germline CDR1 reads LGHNA; CDR2 reads YNFKEQ. The chain's CDR3 is CASSQGGGNPSGYTF. The CDR3 nucleotides are TGTGCCAGCAGCCAAGGGGGGGGGAACCCATCTGGCTACACCTTC.

This chain joins TRBV29-1 and TRBJ1-6, with 8 bases identical to TRBD1. The J segment lost 10 bases and the V segment lost 4 bases, leaving 6 bases of the junction unmatched. This CDR3 is 13 amino acids long. Looked up from germline, CDR1 is SQVTM and CDR2 is ANQGSEA. The CDR3 sequence: CSVGGTGGSPLHF. DNA of the CDR3: TGCAGCGTTGGGGGGACAGGCGGATCACCCCTCCACTTT.

The genes are TRBV7-9 and TRBJ2-3; D is possibly TRBD1 (5 bases). The germline V gene has CDR1 SEHNR and CDR2 FQNEAQ (reference sequence). Trimming cost V 11 bases and J 3 bases, with 18 bases left between them. The length of the CDR3 is 14 residues. CDR3 amino acids: CAYLGHGETDTQYF. CDR3 sequence (DNA): TGTGCCTATCTGGGGCATGGTGAGACAGATACGCAGTATTTT.

This clone was observed a few times. The V and J genes are TRBV7-2 and TRBJ2-5; 14 nucleotides agree with TRBD2. This CDR3 contains 19 residues. J was trimmed by 0 bases and V by 3 bases; bases with no gene match: 9. CDR1 and CDR2 (germline): SGHTA, FQGNSA. The chain's CDR3 is CASSFTGLAGAWYQETQYF. The CDR3 DNA reads as TGTGCCAGCAGCTTTACGGGACTAGCGGGAGCCTGGTACCAAGAGACCCAGTACTTC.

The rearrangement links TRBV27 to TRBJ1-4, with 7 bases matching TRBD1. This CDR3 comprises 16 residues. J lost 0 bases, V lost 5 bases, and 6 bases had no gene match. Per the germline V gene, CDR1 is MNHEY and CDR2 is SMNVEV (reference sequence). In DNA form, the CDR3 reads TGTGCCAGCAGTCTCCGGACAGGCTCAACTAATGAAAAACTGTTTTTT. This encodes CASSLRTGSTNEKLFF.

Comment on this clone: This CDR3 is also generated by other DNA sequences in the sample. This chain connects TRBV5-4 to TRBJ2-5; 10 nucleotides line up with TRBD2. Per germline, CDR1 SGHNT and CDR2 YYREEE (reference sequence). The V segment lost 0 bases and the J segment 4 bases; nucleotides outside the gene matches: 6. This CDR3 is 16 amino acids long. This CDR3 reads CASSLESGRAGETQYF. The CDR3 DNA reads as TGTGCCAGCAGCTTGGAGAGCGGGAGGGCCGGAGAGACCCAGTACTTC. The full variable domain, in which reference TRBV5-4 and TRBJ2-5 provide the parts outside the CDR3, is ETGVTQSPTHLIKTRGQQVTLRCSSQSGHNTVSWYQQALGQGPQFIFQYYREEENGRGNFPPRFSGLQFPNYSSELNVNALELDDSALYLCASSLESGRAGETQYFGPGTRLLVL.

This clone appeared a few times. The V and J genes are TRBV4-1 and TRBJ1-1; D perhaps matches TRBD1 (5 bases). This CDR3 comprises 15 residues. V was trimmed by 6 bases and J by 4 bases, leaving 18 bases between them. Germline CDR1 reads MGHRA; CDR2 reads YSYEKL. The chain's CDR3 is CASRLSDRVVTEAFF. The CDR3 DNA reads TGCGCCAGCAGATTAAGCGACAGAGTCGTCACTGAAGCTTTCTTT.

The chain links TRBV6-4 to TRBJ2-1; TRBD1 aligns across 8 bases. Germline CDR1 and CDR2: MRHNA and SNTAGT. The J segment lost 2 bases and the V segment lost 3 bases, leaving 3 bases of the junction unmatched. This CDR3 contains 15 residues. DNA of the CDR3: TGTGCCAGCAGTGAAGGACAGGGAACCTACAATGAGCAGTTCTTC. Its translation is CASSEGQGTYNEQFF.

This CDR3 reads CASSLRPDSYEQYV. In DNA, the CDR3 is TGTGCCAGCAGCTTAAGACCAGACTCCTACGAGCAGTACGTC. The chain couples TRBV11-1 to TRBJ2-7; no clear D gene. CDR3 length: 14 residues. Germline V CDR1 and CDR2: SGHAT, FQDESV (reference sequence). The germline V and J ends were trimmed by 2 bases and 0 bases, with 8 bases remaining between them.

The chain uses TRBV11-1 and TRBJ2-7; 7 bases are a match to TRBD2. CDR1 and CDR2 from the germline V gene are SGHAT and FQDESV (reference sequence). The length of the CDR3 is 13 residues. V gave up 4 bases and J gave up 5 bases; unmatched junction bases: 5. The chain's CDR3 is CASSWGGKDEQYV. In DNA form, the CDR3 reads TGTGCCAGCAGCTGGGGGGGGAAGGACGAGCAGTACGTC.

This clone appeared a few times. This rearrangement joins TRBV5-1 to TRBJ2-7; 7 nucleotides align to TRBD1. The CDR3 is made up of 13 amino acids. Germline-derived CDR1 and CDR2 are SGHRS and YFSETQ. V shed 2 bases and J 3 bases; nucleotides not matched to a gene: 2. CDR3 sequence (DNA): TGCGCCAGCAGCTTCCCAGGGGGCTACGAGCAGTACTTC. It encodes CASSFPGGYEQYF.

V and J are TRBV10-2 and TRBJ1-1; D gene uncertain. CDR3 length: 11 residues. Per the germline V gene, CDR1 is WSHSY and CDR2 is SAAADI. Deletions cut 10 bases from V and 7 bases from J, with 13 bases between. The DNA for the CDR3 is TGCGCCACCAGACGGGGAGGTGAAGCTTTCTTT. As protein: CATRRGGEAFF.

The sample holds a few counts of this clone. J is TRBJ2-1 and V is TRBV7-9, with a weak D call TRBD1 (5 bases). This CDR3 spans 14 amino acids. Germline assignment: CDR1 SEHNR and CDR2 FQNEAQ (reference sequence). The germline V and J ends were trimmed by 10 bases and 9 bases, with 22 bases remaining between them. CDR3 coding DNA: TGTGCCACCTCGTGGCAGCGACGGACAACTGAGCAGTTCTTC. Translation: CATSWQRRTTEQFF.

With respect to this clone: The same CDR3 arises from other DNA sequences in this sample as well. This chain links TRBV2 with TRBJ1-4, with a tentative D call TRBD1 (6 bases). Per the germline V gene, CDR1 is SNHLY and CDR2 is FYNNEI. V lost 0 bases and J 8 bases, leaving 13 bases between the germline ends. This CDR3 is 15 amino acids long. CDR3 DNA sequence: TGTGCCAGCAGTGAAGCGCGTACAGGGATAGAAAAACTGTTTTTT. It translates to CASSEARTGIEKLFF.

The gene calls are TRBV5-5 and TRBJ1-1; D not certain. The CDR3 extends over 14 amino acids. From germline, CDR1 is SGHKS and CDR2 YYEKEE (reference sequence). Between the trimmed V and J ends, which lost 1 base and 1 base, there was a span of 8 bases. The CDR3 DNA sequence: TGTGCCAGCAGCTTGTATCCAGGGAACACTGAAGCTTTCTTT. As protein: CASSLYPGNTEAFF. The variable domain in full, with the rest retrieved from reference TRBV5-5 and TRBJ1-1, is DAGVTQSPTHLIKTRGQQVTLRCSPISGHKSVSWYQQVLGQGPQFIFQYYEKEERGRGNFPDRFSARQFPNYSSELNVNALLLGDSALYLCASSLYPGNTEAFFGQGTRLTVV.

The V gene is TRBV30, the J gene TRBJ2-1; D is uncertain. Germline V gives CDR1 GTSNPN, CDR2 SVGIG (reference sequence). There are 15 residues in the CDR3. V shed 3 bases and J shed 7 bases, with 19 bases lying between them. The CDR3: CAWRRSFSILNEQFF. CDR3 nucleotide sequence: TGTGCCTGGAGGAGAAGCTTTTCCATATTAAATGAGCAGTTCTTC.

The genes are TRBV19 and TRBJ1-1; D ambiguous. Germline CDR1 and CDR2: LNHDA and SQIVND (reference sequence). The V and J ends lost 3 bases and 0 bases respectively, with 11 bases between them. CDR3 length: 15 amino acids. DNA of the CDR3: TGTGCCAGTAGTATTGACGGACTCATGAACACTGAAGCTTTCTTT. It yields the protein CASSIDGLMNTEAFF.

The rearrangement joins TRBV27 to TRBJ2-2; 10 bases match TRBD2. This CDR3 has 16 amino acids. CDR1 is MNHEY, CDR2 SMNVEV, per germline (reference sequence). J lost 1 base, V lost 3 bases, and 2 bases had no gene match. The CDR3 sequence: CASSFLAGGNTGELFF. Written as DNA, the CDR3 is TGTGCCAGCAGTTTCTTAGCGGGAGGGAACACCGGGGAGCTGTTTTTT.

The rearrangement uses TRBV7-6 and TRBJ2-6, with D unresolved. Trimming left V 3 bases short and J 1 base short, with 13 bases between. Germline V CDR1 and CDR2: SGHVS, FNYEAQ. The CDR3 is 17 amino acids. This CDR3 reads CASSFDIGLSGANVLTF. The CDR3 nucleotides read TGTGCCAGCAGCTTTGATATCGGTCTATCTGGGGCCAACGTCCTGACTTTC. Using reference TRBV7-6 and TRBJ2-6 for the parts outside the CDR3, the full variable domain is GAGVSQSPRYKVTKRGQDVALRCDPISGHVSLYWYRQALGQGPEFLTYFNYEAQQDKSGLPNDRFSAERPEGSISTLTIQRTEQRDSAMYRCASSFDIGLSGANVLTFGAGSRLTVL.

The V call is TRBV7-2, the J call TRBJ2-3; D possibly corresponds to TRBD2 (6 bases). Germline V lookup: CDR1 SGHTA, CDR2 FQGNSA. Trimming took 2 bases from V and 1 from J, leaving 10 bases between them. The CDR3 covers 15 residues. CDR3 bases: TGTGCCAGCAGCTTAAACCCGGGAGGCACAGATACGCAGTATTTT. It codes for CASSLNPGGTDTQYF.

This chain connects TRBV30 to TRBJ1-5; D uncertain. Trimming cost V 1 base and J 4 bases, with 11 bases left between them. The CDR3 is made up of 14 amino acids. CDR1 GTSNPN and CDR2 SVGIG come from the germline V gene (reference sequence). CDR3: CAWSGEIRNQPQHF. CDR3 nucleotides: TGTGCCTGGAGTGGGGAGATTAGGAATCAGCCCCAGCATTTT.

Written as DNA, the CDR3 is TGTGCCAGCAGTGATGAGGGGGCTGGCAATCAGCCCCAGCATTTT. It codes for CASSDEGAGNQPQHF. This chain connects TRBV2 to TRBJ1-5, with TRBD1 identical over 7 bases. This CDR3 is 15 amino acids long. Trimming at V came to 3 bases and at J to 2 bases, leaving 4 bases not matched to a gene. Germline CDR1 and CDR2: SNHLY and FYNNEI.

The sample holds a few counts of this clone. The rearrangement uses TRBV7-2 and TRBJ1-1; 8 nucleotides agree with TRBD1. CDR1 is SGHTA, CDR2 FQGNSA, per germline. V lost 5 bases and J lost 0; bases outside the gene matches: 11. The CDR3 loop spans 17 amino acids. In DNA, the CDR3 is TGTGCCAGCAGCCCAGGGGGACAGGCACGATTGAACACTGAAGCTTTCTTT. Residues: CASSPGGQARLNTEAFF.

In nucleotides, the CDR3 is TGTGCCAGCGGTCCCGGGACAGGCTCTGGAAACACCATATATTTT. Its translation is CASGPGTGSGNTIYF. The rearrangement joins TRBV7-6 to TRBJ1-3, with 8 bases lining up with TRBD1. Germline V gene data show CDR1 as SGHVS and CDR2 as FNYEAQ. V was clipped by 8 bases and J by 0 bases; unmatched bases: 6. This CDR3 region has 15 residues.